Listed here is a single T cell receptor (beta chain). Its antigen is still unknown. Time point in this sample: persistent/refractory GD, antithyroid drugs over 5 years with positive TRAb. RNA isolated from PBMCs was used to make the TCR library. The source of the sample is a study of regulatory T cells in long-lasting Graves disease. Overall study results and limits: Those with persistent disease had in common more public clonotypes (roughly 3,000) than new patients (966).

Through Arm-PCR of CDR3 regions and iRepertoire HTBI primers, TCR beta libraries were built. Via MiXCR, TCRdb re-called the multiplex PCR reads, giving one row per CDR3 protein. The table has 500,000 to 800,000 distinct CDR3 sequences, about 32% seen once; the top ten hold about two fifths. The material sequenced was peripheral blood mononuclear cells (PBMCs), taken when the disease was refractory, from a patient treated with antithyroid drugs. This TCR derives from a female donor with Graves disease.

The CDR3 DNA sequence: TGCGCCAGCAGCTTGATGGTGGGGGGTCCCACTAGCACAGATACGCAGTATTTT. Translation: CASSLMVGGPTSTDTQYF. This rearrangement joins TRBV5-1 to TRBJ2-3; the D gene is possibly TRBD2 (6 bases). The V end was cut by 1 base, the J end by 0 bases, with 18 bases between. This CDR3 comprises 18 residues. Germline loops: CDR1 SGHRS, CDR2 YFSETQ.